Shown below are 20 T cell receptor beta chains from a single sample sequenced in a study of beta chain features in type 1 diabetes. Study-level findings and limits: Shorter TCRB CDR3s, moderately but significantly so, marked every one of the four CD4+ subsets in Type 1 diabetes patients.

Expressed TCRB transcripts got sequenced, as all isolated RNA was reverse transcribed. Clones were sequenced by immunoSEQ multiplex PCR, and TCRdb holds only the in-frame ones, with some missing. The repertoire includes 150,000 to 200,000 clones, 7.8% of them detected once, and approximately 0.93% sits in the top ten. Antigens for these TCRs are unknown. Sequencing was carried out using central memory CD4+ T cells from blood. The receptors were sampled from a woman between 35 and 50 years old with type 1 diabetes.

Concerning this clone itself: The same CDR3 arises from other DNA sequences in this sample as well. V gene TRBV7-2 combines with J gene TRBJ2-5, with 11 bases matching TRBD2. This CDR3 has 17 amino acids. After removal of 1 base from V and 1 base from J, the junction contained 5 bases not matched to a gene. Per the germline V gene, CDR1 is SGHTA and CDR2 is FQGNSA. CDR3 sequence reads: CASSLGGLAGVQETQYF. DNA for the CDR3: TGTGCCAGCAGCTTAGGTGGACTAGCGGGCGTCCAAGAGACCCAGTACTTC.

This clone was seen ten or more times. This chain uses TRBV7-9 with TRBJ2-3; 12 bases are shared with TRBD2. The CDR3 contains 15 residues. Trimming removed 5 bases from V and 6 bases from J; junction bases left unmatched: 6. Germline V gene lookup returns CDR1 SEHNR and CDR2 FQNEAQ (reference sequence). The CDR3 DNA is TGTGCCAGCAGCAAGACTAGCGGGAGTTCTGATACGCAGTATTTT. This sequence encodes CASSKTSGSSDTQYF.

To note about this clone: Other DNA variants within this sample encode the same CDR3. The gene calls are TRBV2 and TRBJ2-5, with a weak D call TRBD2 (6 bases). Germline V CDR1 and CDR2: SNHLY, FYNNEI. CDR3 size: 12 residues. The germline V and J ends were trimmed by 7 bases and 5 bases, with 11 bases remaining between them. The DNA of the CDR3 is TGTGCCAGCAAATTGGCGGGGGAGACCCAGTACTTC. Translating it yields CASKLAGETQYF.

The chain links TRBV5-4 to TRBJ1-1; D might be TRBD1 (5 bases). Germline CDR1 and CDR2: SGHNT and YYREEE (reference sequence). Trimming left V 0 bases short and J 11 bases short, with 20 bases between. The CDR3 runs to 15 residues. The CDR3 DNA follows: TGTGCCAGCAGCTTGGACCGGGCCCAATTTGGGGCGGCTTTCTTT. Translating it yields CASSLDRAQFGAAFF.

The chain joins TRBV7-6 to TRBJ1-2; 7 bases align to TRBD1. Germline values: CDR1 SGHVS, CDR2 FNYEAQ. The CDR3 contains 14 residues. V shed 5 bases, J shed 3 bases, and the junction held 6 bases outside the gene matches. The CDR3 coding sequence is TGTGCCAGCAGCCCTCGGACAGGTGACTATGGCTACACCTTC. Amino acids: CASSPRTGDYGYTF.

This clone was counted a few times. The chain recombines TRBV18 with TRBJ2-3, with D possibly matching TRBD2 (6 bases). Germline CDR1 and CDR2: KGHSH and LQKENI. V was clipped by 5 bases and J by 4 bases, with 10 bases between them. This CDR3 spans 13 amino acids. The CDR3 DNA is TGTGCCAGCTCAGGGGACTCCGCAGATACGCAGTATTTT. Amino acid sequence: CASSGDSADTQYF.

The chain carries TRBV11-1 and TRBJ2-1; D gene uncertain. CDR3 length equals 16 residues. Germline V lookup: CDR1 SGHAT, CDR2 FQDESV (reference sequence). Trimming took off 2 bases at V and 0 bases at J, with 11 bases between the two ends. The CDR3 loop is CASSLLTSSSYNEQFF. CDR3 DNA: TGTGCCAGCAGCTTATTGACGTCTAGCTCCTACAATGAGCAGTTCTTC.

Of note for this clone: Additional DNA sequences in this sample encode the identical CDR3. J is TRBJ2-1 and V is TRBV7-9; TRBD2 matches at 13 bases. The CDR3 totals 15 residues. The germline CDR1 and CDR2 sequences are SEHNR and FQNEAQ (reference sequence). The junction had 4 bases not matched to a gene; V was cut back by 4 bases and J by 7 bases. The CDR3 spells CASSSGLAGVNEQFF. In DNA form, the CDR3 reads TGTGCCAGCAGCTCTGGACTAGCGGGAGTGAATGAGCAGTTCTTC. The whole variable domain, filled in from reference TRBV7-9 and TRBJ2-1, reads DTGVSQNPRHKITKRGQNVTFRCDPISEHNRLYWYRQTLGQGPEFLTYFQNEAQLEKSRLLSDRFSAERPKGSFSTLEIQRTEQGDSAMYLCASSSGLAGVNEQFFGPGTRLTVL.

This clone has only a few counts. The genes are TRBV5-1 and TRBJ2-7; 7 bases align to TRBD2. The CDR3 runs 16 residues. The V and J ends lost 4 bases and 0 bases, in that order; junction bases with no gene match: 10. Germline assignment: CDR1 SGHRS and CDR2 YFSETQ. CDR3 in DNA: TGCGCCAGCAGCAAAACAGCGGGGCCAAGCTCCTACGAGCAGTACTTC. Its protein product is CASSKTAGPSSYEQYF.

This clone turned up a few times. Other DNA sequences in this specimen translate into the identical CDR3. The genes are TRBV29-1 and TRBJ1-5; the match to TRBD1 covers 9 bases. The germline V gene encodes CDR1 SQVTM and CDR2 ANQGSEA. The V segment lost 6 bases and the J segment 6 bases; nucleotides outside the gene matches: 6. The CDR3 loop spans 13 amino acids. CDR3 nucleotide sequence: TGCAGCGTACGGACAGGGGAAGGTCAGCCCCAGCATTTT. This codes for CSVRTGEGQPQHF.

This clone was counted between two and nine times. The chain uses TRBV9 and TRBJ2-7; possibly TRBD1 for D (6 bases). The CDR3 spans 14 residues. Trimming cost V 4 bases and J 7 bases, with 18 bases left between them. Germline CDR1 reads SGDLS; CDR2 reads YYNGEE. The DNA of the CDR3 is TGTGCCAGCAGCCCAGGGGAACAAACGGGAGAGCAGTACTTC. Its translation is CASSPGEQTGEQYF.

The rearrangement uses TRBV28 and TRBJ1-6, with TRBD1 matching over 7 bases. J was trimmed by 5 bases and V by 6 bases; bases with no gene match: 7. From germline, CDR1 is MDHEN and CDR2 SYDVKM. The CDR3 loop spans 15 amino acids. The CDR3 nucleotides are TGTGCCAGCAGGACACAGGGGCGAAATAATTCACCCCTCCACTTT. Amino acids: CASRTQGRNNSPLHF.

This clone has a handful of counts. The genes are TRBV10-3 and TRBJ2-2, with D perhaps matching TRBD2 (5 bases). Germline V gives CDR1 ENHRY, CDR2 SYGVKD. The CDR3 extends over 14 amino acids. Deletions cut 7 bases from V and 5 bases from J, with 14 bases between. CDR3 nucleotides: TGTGCCATCAATTCAAATCGGGGTACCGGGGAGCTGTTTTTT. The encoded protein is CAINSNRGTGELFF.

The CDR3 sequence: CASSEGGNTGELFF. The CDR3 coding sequence is TGTGCCAGCAGTGAAGGGGGCAACACCGGGGAGCTGTTTTTT. V is TRBV6-1 and J is TRBJ2-2; possibly TRBD1 for D (5 bases). V was trimmed by 1 base and J by 2 bases, leaving 5 bases between them. The CDR3 is 14 residues long. Germline CDR1 is MNHNS and CDR2 is SASEGT.

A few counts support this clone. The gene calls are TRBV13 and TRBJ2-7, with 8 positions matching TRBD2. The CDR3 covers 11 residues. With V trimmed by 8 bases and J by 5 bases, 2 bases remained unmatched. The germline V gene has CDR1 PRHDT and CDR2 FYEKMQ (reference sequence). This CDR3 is CASGLADEQYF. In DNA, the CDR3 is TGTGCCAGCGGACTAGCCGACGAGCAGTACTTC.

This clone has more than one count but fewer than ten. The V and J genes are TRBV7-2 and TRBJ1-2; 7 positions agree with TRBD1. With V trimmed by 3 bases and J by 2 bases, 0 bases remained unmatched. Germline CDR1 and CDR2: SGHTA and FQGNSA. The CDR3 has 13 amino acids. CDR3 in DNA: TGTGCCAGCAGCTTGGGACAGAACTATGGCTACACCTTC. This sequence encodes CASSLGQNYGYTF.

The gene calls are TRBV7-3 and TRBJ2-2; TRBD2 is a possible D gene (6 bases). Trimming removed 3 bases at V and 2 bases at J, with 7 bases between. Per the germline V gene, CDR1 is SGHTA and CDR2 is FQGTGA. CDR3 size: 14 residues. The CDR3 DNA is TGTGCCAGCAGCTTCGGGGGTAACACCGGGGAGCTGTTTTTT. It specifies CASSFGGNTGELFF.

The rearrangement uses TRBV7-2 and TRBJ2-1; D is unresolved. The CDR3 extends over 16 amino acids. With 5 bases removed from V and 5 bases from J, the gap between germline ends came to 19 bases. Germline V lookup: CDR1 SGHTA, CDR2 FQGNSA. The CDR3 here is CASSPSALMTDNEQFF. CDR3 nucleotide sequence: TGTGCCAGCAGCCCCTCAGCGTTAATGACTGACAATGAGCAGTTCTTC.

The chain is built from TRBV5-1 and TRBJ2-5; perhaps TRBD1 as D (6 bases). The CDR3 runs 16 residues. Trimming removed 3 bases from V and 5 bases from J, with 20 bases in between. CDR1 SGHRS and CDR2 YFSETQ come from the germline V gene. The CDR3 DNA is TGCGCCAGCAGCTCCACTGTAGCGACAGGCACGGAGACCCAGTACTTC. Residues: CASSSTVATGTETQYF.

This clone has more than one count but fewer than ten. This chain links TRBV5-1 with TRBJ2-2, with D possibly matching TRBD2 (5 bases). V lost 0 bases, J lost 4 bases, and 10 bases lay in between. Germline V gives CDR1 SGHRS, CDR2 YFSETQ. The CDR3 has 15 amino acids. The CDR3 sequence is CASSLVDGITGELFF. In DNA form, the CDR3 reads TGCGCCAGCAGCTTGGTGGACGGGATCACCGGGGAGCTGTTTTTT.